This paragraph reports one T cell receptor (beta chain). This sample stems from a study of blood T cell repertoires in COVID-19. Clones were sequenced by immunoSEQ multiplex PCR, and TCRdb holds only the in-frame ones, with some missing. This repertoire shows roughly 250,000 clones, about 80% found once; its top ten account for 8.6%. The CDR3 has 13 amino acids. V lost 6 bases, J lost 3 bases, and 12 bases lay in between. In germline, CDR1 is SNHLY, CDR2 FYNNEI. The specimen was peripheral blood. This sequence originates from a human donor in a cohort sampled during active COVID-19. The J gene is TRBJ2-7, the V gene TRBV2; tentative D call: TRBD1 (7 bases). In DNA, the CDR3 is TGTGCCAGCAGGCGGGACAGAGACTACGAGCAGTACTTC. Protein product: CASRRDRDYEQYF.